This T cell receptor (beta chain) was recovered during a study of T cells in Graves' hyperthyroidism and ophthalmopathy. Study-wide context: Pretreatment peripheral blood was obtained at initial diagnosis.

Among ophthalmopathy patients, the Clinical Activity Score reached at least 3, the NOSPECS grade reached at least 4, and duration remained under 3 months. Those patients with uncontrolled infection, other autoimmune disease, pregnancy or lactation were excluded. RNA transcripts provided the source from which TCR beta CDR3 regions were amplified. The HTBI primer set drove a first-round RT-PCR of the TCR CDR3. TCRdb re-called the multiplex PCR reads with MiXCR, one entry per CDR3 protein. The top ten clones hold roughly 15% of a sample with roughly 530,000 distinct CDR3 sequences, approximately 17% of them seen once. Per the germline V gene, CDR1 is MNHNY and CDR2 is SVGAGI (reference sequence). The CDR3 covers 15 residues. V gave up 0 bases and J gave up 2 bases, with 11 bases separating them.

The chain couples TRBV6-6 to TRBJ2-7; maybe TRBD1 (6 bases). The clonotype comes from a woman aged 18-29 years with Graves' ophthalmopathy. Sequencing was performed on blood. The CDR3 reads CASSYSPGTPYEQYF. The CDR3 DNA reads as TGTGCCAGCAGTTACTCCCCCGGGACACCCTACGAGCAGTACTTC.